This record covers a single TCR beta chain. Its antigen remains unidentified. No base qualities exist here, and no much larger clone lies one base off it. The CDR3 measures 16 amino acids from cysteine to phenylalanine. Only the CDR3 region is kept as DNA, spanning 48 bases read in frame from base 1. CDR1 is given as LGHDT and CDR2 as YNNKEL, both from the germline V gene (reference sequence). At the junction V is shortened by 4 bases and J by 8 bases; bases outside the gene matches: 10. These data are taken from a study of blood T cell repertoires in COVID-19 (TCRdb year 2020). About the study as a whole: Samples covering the acute and convalescent phases of COVID-19 were provided by collaborators in the United States, Italy and Spain. The material from the prospective study consisted of cDNA or gDNA derived from T cells, B-cell-depleted T cells, or PBMCs. Deeply sampled blood TCRbeta repertoires from subjects exposed to, actively infected with, or recovered from COVID-19 were included in the dataset. The repertoires were released in a freely available public database intended as a resource for research on the immune response to SARS-CoV-2. Samples came from the ongoing ImmuneRACE study (first 160 participants) plus 1,254 subjects from 6 global collaborators. The sample metadata nearly always contained a de-identified subject ID, COVID-19 status, age in years and sex. Where available, HLA class I and class II types were taken from metadata supplied by the sample provider and were not determined by assay-based typing. Overall study outcomes, separate from this receptor: The amount of clinical and demographic metadata varied by source and participant and was provided uncurated.

The collaborating institutions used their own protocols to collect whole blood in K2EDTA tubes. Collaborator samples were shipped for TCRbeta analysis as frozen whole blood, isolated PBMCs, or DNA extracted from either sample type. The immunoSEQ Assay, a bias-controlled multiplex PCR, was used to amplify TCRbeta CDR3 regions from genomic DNA. Under the source paper's analysis protocol: The number of nucleated cells in each sample was estimated by amplification of reference gene primers within the assay. To quantify the absolute abundance of each unique TCRbeta CDR3 rearrangement, sequence reads were collapsed and filtered. For each sample, productive Simpson clonality was calculated as the square root of Simpson's diversity index over productive rearrangements. TCRdb re-hosts the immuneACCESS table, in-frame sequences only. Its copies lack some clones; in the studies checked, an unresolved V gene accounts for under half of them, and the cause for the rest is not known. The V and J calls and the clone size are those of that table, but D and trimming were determined from the DNA. Across this sample there are 140,000 to 150,000 clones, with around four fifths seen only once. The ten largest make up about 40% of the sample.

The chain links TRBV3-1 (or the pseudogene TRBV3-2) with TRBJ2-1; 11 middle bases align to TRBD2. The origin of this receptor is a human donor in a cohort sampled during active COVID-19. Sequencing input: peripheral blood. The sequence in DNA is TGTGCCAGCAGCCGACTAGCGGGGCGGTTGGTTGATGAGCAGTTCTTC. Translated, it reads CASSRLAGRLVDEQFF.